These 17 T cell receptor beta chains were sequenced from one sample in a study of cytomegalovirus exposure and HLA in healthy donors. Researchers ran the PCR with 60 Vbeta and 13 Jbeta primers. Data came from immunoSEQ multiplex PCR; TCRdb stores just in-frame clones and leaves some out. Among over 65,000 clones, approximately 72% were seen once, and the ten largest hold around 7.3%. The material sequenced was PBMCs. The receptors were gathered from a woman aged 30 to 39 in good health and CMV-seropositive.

CDR3: CASSLEAGHANEQFF. The CDR3 DNA reads TGCGCCAGCAGCTTGGAAGCGGGACACGCTAATGAGCAGTTCTTC. V is TRBV5-1 and J is TRBJ2-1, with D possibly TRBD2 on 7 matching bases. Germline lookup yields CDR1 SGHRS and CDR2 YFSETQ. This CDR3 has 15 amino acids. The V gene lost 0 bases and the J gene lost 7 bases, with 14 bases spanning the gap.

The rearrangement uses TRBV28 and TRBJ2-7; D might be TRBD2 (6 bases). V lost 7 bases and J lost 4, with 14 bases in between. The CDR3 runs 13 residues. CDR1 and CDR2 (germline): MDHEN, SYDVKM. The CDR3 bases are TGTGCCAGCACCGCCCCTAGCGCGTACGAGCAGTACTTC. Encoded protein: CASTAPSAYEQYF.

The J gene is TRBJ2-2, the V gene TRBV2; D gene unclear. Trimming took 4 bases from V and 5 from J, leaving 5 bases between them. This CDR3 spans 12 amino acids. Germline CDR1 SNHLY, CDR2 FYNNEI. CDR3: CASSGRTGELFF. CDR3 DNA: TGTGCCAGCAGTGGTCGTACCGGGGAGCTGTTTTTT.

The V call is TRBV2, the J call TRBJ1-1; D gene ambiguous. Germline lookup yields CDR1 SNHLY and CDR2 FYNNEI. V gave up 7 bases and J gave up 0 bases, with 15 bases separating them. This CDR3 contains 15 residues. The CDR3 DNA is TGTGCCAGCACCCCCCAGACATCTATGAACACTGAAGCTTTCTTT. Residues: CASTPQTSMNTEAFF. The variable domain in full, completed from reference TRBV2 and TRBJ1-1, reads EPEVTQTPSHQVTQMGQEVILRCVPISNHLYFYWYRQILGQKVEFLVSFYNNEISEKSEIFDDQFSVERPDGSNFTLKIRSTKLEDSAMYFCASTPQTSMNTEAFFGQGTRLTVV.

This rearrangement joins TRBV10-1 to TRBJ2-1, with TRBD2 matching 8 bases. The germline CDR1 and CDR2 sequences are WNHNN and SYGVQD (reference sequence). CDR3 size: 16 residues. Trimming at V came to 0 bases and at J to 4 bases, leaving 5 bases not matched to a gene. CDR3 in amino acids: CASSESAGGTYNEQFF. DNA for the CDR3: TGCGCCAGCAGTGAGTCCGCGGGAGGCACTTACAATGAGCAGTTCTTC.

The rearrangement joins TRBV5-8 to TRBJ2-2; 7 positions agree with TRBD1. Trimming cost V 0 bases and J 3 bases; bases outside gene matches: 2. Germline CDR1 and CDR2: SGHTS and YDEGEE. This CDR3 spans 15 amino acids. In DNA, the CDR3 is TGTGCCAGCAGCTTGGAGGGGGCGGACACCGGGGAGCTGTTTTTT. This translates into CASSLEGADTGELFF.

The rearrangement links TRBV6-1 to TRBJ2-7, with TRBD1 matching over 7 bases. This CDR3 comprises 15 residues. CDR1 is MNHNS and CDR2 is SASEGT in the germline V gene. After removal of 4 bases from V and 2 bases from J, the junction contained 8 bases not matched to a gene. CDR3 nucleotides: TGTGCCAGCAGTGCTACCGGGACAGCGACCTACGAGCAGTACTTC. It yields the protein CASSATGTATYEQYF.

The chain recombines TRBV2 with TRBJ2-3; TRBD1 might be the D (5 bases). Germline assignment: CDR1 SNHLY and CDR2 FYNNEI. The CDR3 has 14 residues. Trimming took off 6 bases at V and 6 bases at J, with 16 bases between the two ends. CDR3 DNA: TGTGCCAGCAGACCCAGGGCCACCAGGGATACGCAGTATTTT. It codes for CASRPRATRDTQYF. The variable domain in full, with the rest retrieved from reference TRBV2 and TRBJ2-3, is EPEVTQTPSHQVTQMGQEVILRCVPISNHLYFYWYRQILGQKVEFLVSFYNNEISEKSEIFDDQFSVERPDGSNFTLKIRSTKLEDSAMYFCASRPRATRDTQYFGPGTRLTVL.

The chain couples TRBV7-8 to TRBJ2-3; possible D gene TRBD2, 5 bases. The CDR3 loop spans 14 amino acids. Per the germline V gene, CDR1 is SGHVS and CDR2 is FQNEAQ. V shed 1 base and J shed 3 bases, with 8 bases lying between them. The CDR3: CASSLEGGTDTQYF. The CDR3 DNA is TGTGCCAGCAGCTTAGAGGGCGGGACAGATACGCAGTATTTT.

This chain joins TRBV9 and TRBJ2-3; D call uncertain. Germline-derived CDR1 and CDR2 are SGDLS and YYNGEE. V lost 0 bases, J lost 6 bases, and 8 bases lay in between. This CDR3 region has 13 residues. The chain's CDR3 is CASSVVPRDTQYF. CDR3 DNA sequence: TGTGCCAGCAGCGTAGTACCGAGGGATACGCAGTATTTT.

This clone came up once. For the CDR3, the DNA is TGTGCCAGTAGTATCCCGGGGGGCCACGGGGAGCTGTTTTTT. This sequence encodes CASSIPGGHGELFF. J is TRBJ2-2 and V is TRBV19; D possibly corresponds to TRBD2 (7 bases). Between the trimmed V and J ends, which lost 3 bases and 7 bases, there was a span of 12 bases. The CDR3 has 14 amino acids. From germline, CDR1 is LNHDA and CDR2 SQIVND (reference sequence).

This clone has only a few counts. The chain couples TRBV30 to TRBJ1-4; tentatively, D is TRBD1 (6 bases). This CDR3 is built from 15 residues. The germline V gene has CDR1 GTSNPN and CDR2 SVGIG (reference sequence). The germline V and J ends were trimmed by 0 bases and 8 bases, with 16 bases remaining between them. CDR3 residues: CAWSVGFRGKEKLFF. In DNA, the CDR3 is TGTGCCTGGAGTGTCGGTTTCAGGGGAAAGGAAAAACTGTTTTTT.

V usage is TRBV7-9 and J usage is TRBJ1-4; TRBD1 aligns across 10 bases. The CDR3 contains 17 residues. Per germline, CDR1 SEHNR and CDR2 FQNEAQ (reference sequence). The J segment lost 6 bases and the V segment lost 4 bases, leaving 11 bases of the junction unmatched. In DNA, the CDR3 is TGTGCCAGCAGCTCAGATCGGCGCGGGACAGGGGATGAAAAACTGTTTTTT. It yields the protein CASSSDRRGTGDEKLFF.

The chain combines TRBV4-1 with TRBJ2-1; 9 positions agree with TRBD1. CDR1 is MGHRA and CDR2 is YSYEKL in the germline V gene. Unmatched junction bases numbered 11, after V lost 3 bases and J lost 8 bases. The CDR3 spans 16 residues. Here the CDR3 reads CASSQAGQGIGDEQFF. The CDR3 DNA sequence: TGCGCCAGCAGCCAGGCGGGACAGGGTATTGGCGATGAGCAGTTCTTC.

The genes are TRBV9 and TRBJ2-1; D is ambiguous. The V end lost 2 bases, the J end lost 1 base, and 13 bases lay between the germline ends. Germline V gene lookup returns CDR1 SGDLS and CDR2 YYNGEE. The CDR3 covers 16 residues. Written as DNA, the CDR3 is TGTGCCAGCAGCGTGACCGACTCGATTTCCTACAATGAGCAGTTCTTC. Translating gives CASSVTDSISYNEQFF.

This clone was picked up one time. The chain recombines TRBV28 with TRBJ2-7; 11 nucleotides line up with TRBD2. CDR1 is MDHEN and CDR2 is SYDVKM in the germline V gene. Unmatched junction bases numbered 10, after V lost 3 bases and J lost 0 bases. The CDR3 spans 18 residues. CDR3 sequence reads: CASSLWGLAGGRSYEQYF. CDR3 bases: TGTGCCAGCAGTTTGTGGGGGCTAGCGGGAGGCCGCTCCTACGAGCAGTACTTC.

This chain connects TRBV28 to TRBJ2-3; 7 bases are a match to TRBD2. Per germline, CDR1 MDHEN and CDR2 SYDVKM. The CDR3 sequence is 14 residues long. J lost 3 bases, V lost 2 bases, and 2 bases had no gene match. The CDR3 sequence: CASSLGRETDTQYF. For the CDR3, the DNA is TGTGCCAGCAGTTTAGGGCGGGAGACAGATACGCAGTATTTT.